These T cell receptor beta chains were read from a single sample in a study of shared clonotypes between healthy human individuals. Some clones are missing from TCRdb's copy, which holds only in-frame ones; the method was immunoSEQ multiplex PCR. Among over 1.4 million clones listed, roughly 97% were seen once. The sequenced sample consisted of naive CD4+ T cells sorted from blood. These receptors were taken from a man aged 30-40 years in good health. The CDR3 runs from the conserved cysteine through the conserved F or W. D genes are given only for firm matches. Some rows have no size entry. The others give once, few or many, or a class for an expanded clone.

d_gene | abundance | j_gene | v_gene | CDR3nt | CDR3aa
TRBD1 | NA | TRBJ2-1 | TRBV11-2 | TGTGCCAGCAGCTTATTACCGACAGGGGGTCTGTCCTACAATGAGCAGTTCTTC | CASSLLPTGGLSYNEQFF
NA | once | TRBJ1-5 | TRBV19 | TGTGCCAGTAGTGACACGGGGAGGGACAGCAATCAGCCCCAGCATTTT | CASSDTGRDSNQPQHF
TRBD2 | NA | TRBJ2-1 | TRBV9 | TGTGCCAGCAGCGTTGGGGGGGCCTACAATGAGCAGTTCTTC | CASSVGGAYNEQFF
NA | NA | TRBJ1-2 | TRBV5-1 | TGCGCCAGCAGCTTGGAGTCCGGGTTCGGTGGCTACACCTTC | CASSLESGFGGYTF
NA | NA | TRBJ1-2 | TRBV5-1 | TGCGCCAGCAGCTTGGAAGGGCTCTTGGACACCTTC | CASSLEGLLDTF
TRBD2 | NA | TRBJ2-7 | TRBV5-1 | TGCGCCAGCAGTCTAGCGGGGAGCTCCTACGAGCAGTACTTC | CASSLAGSSYEQYF
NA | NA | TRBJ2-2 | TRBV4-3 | TGCGCCAGCAGCCAAGACCCGGGACCGTCTATCGGGGAGCTGTTTTTT | CASSQDPGPSIGELFF
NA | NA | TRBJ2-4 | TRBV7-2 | TGTGCCAGCAGTCCGGACAGGGCAAGGGGAGGGATTCAGTACTTC | CASSPDRARGGIQYF
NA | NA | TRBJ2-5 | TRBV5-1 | TGCGCCAGCAGCCCGGAGGGTGCGGGCAGGGGGACCCAAGAGACCCAGTACTTC | CASSPEGAGRGTQETQYF
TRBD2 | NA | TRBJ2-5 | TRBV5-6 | TGTGCCAGCAGCTTGGGGCTACTAGCGGGAGCGAAGACCCAGTACTTC | CASSLGLLAGAKTQYF
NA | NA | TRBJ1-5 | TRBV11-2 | TGTGCCAGCAGCTTAGATCGGGCTCAGCCCCAGCATTTT | CASSLDRAQPQHF
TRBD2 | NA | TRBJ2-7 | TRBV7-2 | TGTGCCAGCAGCCCAAGGACTAGCGTGACCTACGAGCAGTACTTC | CASSPRTSVTYEQYF
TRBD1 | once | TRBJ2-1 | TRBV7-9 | TGTGCCAGCAGCTTATTTAGGGACAGGTTGGGGCAAAGCTATGAGCAGTTCTTC | CASSLFRDRLGQSYEQFF
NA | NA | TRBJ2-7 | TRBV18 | TGTGCCAGCTCACCACTAGCAGGCCACGAGCAGTACTTC | CASSPLAGHEQYF
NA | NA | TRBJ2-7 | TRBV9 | TGTGCCAGCAGCGCCCGGTGGGCACAGGGCGAGCAGTACTTC | CASSARWAQGEQYF
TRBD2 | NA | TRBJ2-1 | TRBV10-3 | TGTGCCATCAGTGGACCCGGGACTACGTCACATGAGCAGTTCTTC | CAISGPGTTSHEQFF
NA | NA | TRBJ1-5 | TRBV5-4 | TGTGCCAGCAGCTTGGGGGCAGAACCCAATCAGCCCCAGCATTTT | CASSLGAEPNQPQHF
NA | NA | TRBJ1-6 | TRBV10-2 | TGCGCCAGCAGGGGGATTGATAGGGAGTCACCCCTCCACTTT | CASRGIDRESPLHF
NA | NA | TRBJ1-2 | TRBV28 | TGTGCCAGCAGTTCCTCGGGATCTCCTAACTATGGCTACACCTTC | CASSSSGSPNYGYTF
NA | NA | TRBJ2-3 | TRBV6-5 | TGTGCCAGCAGCTCATTCAGCACAGATACGCAGTATTTT | CASSSFSTDTQYF
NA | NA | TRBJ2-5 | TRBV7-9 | TGTGCCAGCAGCTTAGCCCCACCGGGACGCTTGGAGACCCAGTACTTC | CASSLAPPGRLETQYF
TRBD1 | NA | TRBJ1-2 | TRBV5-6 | TGTGCCAGCAGGGACAGGGGACCCTCTAACTATGGCTACACCTTC | CASRDRGPSNYGYTF
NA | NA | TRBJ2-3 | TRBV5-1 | TGCGCCAGCAGCTTGGGAATGGTGTTAGATACGCAGTATTTT | CASSLGMVLDTQYF
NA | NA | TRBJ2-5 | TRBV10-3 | TGTGCCATCAGTGAGTCTCGCCTCCTCAGGGATGAAGTGGTAAAGACCCAGTACTTC | CAISESRLLRDEVVKTQYF
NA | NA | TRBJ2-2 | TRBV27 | TGTGCCAGCAGTTTACGCAGGGGAACCGGGGAGCTGTTTTTT | CASSLRRGTGELFF
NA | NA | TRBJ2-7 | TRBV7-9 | TGTGCCAGCAGCAAGAATTCGGAGGGCCTAGTATCCTACGAGCAGTACTTC | CASSKNSEGLVSYEQYF
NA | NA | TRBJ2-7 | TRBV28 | TGTGCCAGCAGTCCTCATGGGGTTACCTACGAGCAGTACTTC | CASSPHGVTYEQYF
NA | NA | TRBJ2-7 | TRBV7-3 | TGTGCCAGCAGCTTAGAGGTTGACAAATCCTACGAGCAGTACTTC | CASSLEVDKSYEQYF
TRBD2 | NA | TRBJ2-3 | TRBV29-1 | TGCAGCGTTCGCGATTATAGCGGGCGAGACACAGATACGCAGTATTTT | CSVRDYSGRDTDTQYF
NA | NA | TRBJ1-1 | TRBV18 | TGTGCCAGCTCACCACTACCCTCGAGGAACACTGAAGCTTTCTTT | CASSPLPSRNTEAFF
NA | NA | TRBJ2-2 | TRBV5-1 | TGCGCCAGCAGCTTGGTGACACATACCGGGGAGCTGTTTTTT | CASSLVTHTGELFF
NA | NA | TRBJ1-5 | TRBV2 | TGTGCCAGCAGTGACAGGTCCAATCAGCCCCAGCATTTT | CASSDRSNQPQHF
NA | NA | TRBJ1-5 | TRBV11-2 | TGTGCCAGCAGCCCGTCGGGGGTGCGTCAGCCCCAGCATTTT | CASSPSGVRQPQHF
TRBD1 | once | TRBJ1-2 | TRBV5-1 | TGCGCCAGCAGCATTGGACAGGGGGCTCTTGGCTACACCTTC | CASSIGQGALGYTF
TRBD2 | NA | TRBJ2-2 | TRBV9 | TGTGCCAGCAGCGTAGGCGGGAGTTTGTACACCGGGGAGCTGTTTTTT | CASSVGGSLYTGELFF
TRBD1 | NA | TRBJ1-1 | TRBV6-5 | TGTGCCAGCAGTCATACGACAGGGGAGTCTGAAGCTTTCTTT | CASSHTTGESEAFF
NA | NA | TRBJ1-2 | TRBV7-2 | TGTGCCAGCAGCCCAGACCCGGGATTCTATGGCTACACCTTC | CASSPDPGFYGYTF
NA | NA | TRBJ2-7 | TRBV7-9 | TGTGCCAGCAGCTTACAAGGACCTGCCGAGCAGTACTTC | CASSLQGPAEQYF